The clone carrying this TCR beta chain was picked up a small number of times. What it recognizes is unknown. The data originate from a study of T cells in localized non-small cell lung cancer. Study conclusions and caveats: It was uninvolved adjacent lung that showed the highest T cell clonality, exceeding tumor. Across samples, adjacent lung featured a median roughly 60 of the top 100 tumor clones.

This CDR3 has 14 residues. Some clones are missing from TCRdb's copy, which holds only in-frame ones; the method was immunoSEQ multiplex PCR. The sample contains just over 1,400 clones, approximately 20% of which appear only once. This chain uses TRBV1 with TRBJ1-2. TRBV1 is described as a pseudogene. This material consisted of normal lung tissue next to the tumor, taken before any cancer treatment. The receptor was derived from a woman aged 40-75 years with stage II lung adenocarcinoma. The CDR3 region has the DNA TGCGCCAGCAGCCAAGATCAAATCGGGGGTGGCTACACCTTC. Protein sequence: CASSQDQIGGGYTF.